The present TCR beta chain was sequenced within a study of radiation and T cells in renal cell carcinoma. Overall study results and limits: Without pretreatment biopsies, baseline tumor clonotype presence was undetermined. In blood, top tumor clones expanded by 2 weeks, shrinking by 4.

Sample time point: blood 4 weeks post-SBRT, at nephrectomy. The treatment denotes: 15 Gy SBRT to primary tumor, nephrectomy 4 weeks later. Nephrectomy followed 15 Gy stereotactic body radiation by 4 weeks. Clear cell pathology was present in this patient's renal cell carcinoma. Profiling relied on immunoSEQ multiplex PCR, and the TCRdb table lists in-frame clones only, not all of them. The table records around 140,000 clones, 65% to 90% of them present only once. The CDR3 covers 13 residues. Germline values: CDR1 MNHNS, CDR2 SASEGT. Trimming removed 6 bases from V and 1 base from J, with 9 bases in between. In the case of this clone: Its target is not known. At the DNA level, this CDR3 is encoded by other sequences in the same sample as well.

The receptor comes from a woman between 45 and 60 years old with renal cell carcinoma. Sample: blood, taken from a patient whose treatment included radiotherapy and nephrectomy. The J gene is TRBJ1-1, the V gene TRBV6-1; D is possibly TRBD1 (5 bases). CDR3 amino acids: CASSATGNTEAFF. For the CDR3, the DNA is TGTGCCAGCAGCGCCACAGGGAACACTGAAGCTTTCTTT.